Listed below are T cell receptor beta chains from one sample, sequenced in a study of cytomegalovirus exposure and HLA in healthy donors. The table came from immunoSEQ multiplex PCR; TCRdb's copy has only in-frame clones and leaves some out. The sample consists of 80,000 to 100,000 clones, about 81% of them appearing once. Sample: PBMCs. The source is a man aged 40-50 years in good health and CMV-seronegative. Each CDR3 is given with its conserved first and last residue. A D gene is named only where the DNA matches it firmly. For some rows the clone size is stated as once, few or many, or as a class when expanded; others skip it.

v_call	clone_size	j_call	d_call	cdr3_aa	cdr3_nt
TRBV7-8	.	TRBJ2-5	TRBD2	CASSIFVGGLAETQYF	TGTGCCAGCAGCATCTTCGTAGGGGGACTAGCGGAGACCCAGTACTTC
TRBV6-5	.	TRBJ2-1	.	CASSYGGRQFF	TGTGCCAGCAGTTACGGCGGTAGGCAGTTCTTC
TRBV6-5	.	TRBJ2-3	.	CASTRKGDTQYF	TGTGCCAGCACTAGAAAAGGAGATACGCAGTATTTT
TRBV9	.	TRBJ2-1	.	CASSVTPLEGSSYNEQFF	TGTGCCAGCAGCGTTACCCCCTTAGAGGGAAGCTCCTACAATGAGCAGTTCTTC
TRBV7-2	.	TRBJ2-7	TRBD2	CASSQRLAAYEQYF	TGTGCCAGCAGCCAAAGACTAGCGGCCTACGAGCAGTACTTC
TRBV11-2	.	TRBJ2-5	TRBD2	CASSLVRSLAGRYQETQYF	TGTGCCAGCAGCTTAGTTCGCAGCCTAGCGGGGCGGTACCAAGAGACCCAGTACTTC
TRBV27	.	TRBJ1-1	TRBD1	CASSSSGGVPTEAFF	TGTGCCAGCAGTTCATCAGGGGGGGTCCCCACTGAAGCTTTCTTT
TRBV10-3	.	TRBJ1-2	TRBD1	CAISESFVRRGRLDKGYTF	TGTGCCATCAGTGAAAGTTTTGTGAGGAGGGGGCGCTTGGATAAAGGCTACACCTTC
TRBV18	few	TRBJ1-4	TRBD1	CASSPGQGDEKLFF	TGTGCCAGCTCACCGGGACAGGGCGATGAAAAACTGTTTTTT
TRBV5-6	.	TRBJ2-5	TRBD1	CASSQDRGARVGETQYF	TGTGCCAGCAGCCAGGACAGGGGGGCTAGGGTTGGAGAGACCCAGTACTTC